The clone carrying this T cell receptor (beta chain) was found a few times. The data originate from a study of response to subunit inactivated influenza vaccine. MiXCR, applied by TCRdb to the RT-PCR reads, yields one record per CDR3 protein. The sample yields more than 550,000 distinct CDR3 sequences, approximately 11% seen once. Trimming took 0 bases from V and 5 from J, leaving 14 bases between them. Germline assignment: CDR1 SGHRS and CDR2 YFSETQ. The CDR3 loop spans 15 amino acids. This same sample was also part of a study on T cells expressing NK-cell markers. From that report: UMIs accompanied the 5'RACE template switching by which TCR beta cDNA was made. Cells sorted as CD3+CD56+NKG2C+, CD3+CD56+NKG2C- and CD3+CD56-NKG2C+ T cells supplied the TCR beta repertoires. Sequenced donors, eight in total, included seven who were HCMV-seropositive and one who was seronegative. In roughly 6 donors, dominant CD3+CD56+NKG2C+ clones formed about 1.0-7.5% of CD8+ cells. Four donors showed these clonotypes also leading the CD3+CD56-NKG2C+ fraction.

The chain joins TRBV5-1 to TRBJ2-5, with a tentative D call TRBD2 (5 bases). The TCR sequence derives from a man over 45 who received an inactivated influenza vaccine. The material was PBMCs from blood, obtained on the day of vaccination. The CDR3: CASSLASWGYETQYF. In nucleotides, the CDR3 is TGCGCCAGCAGCTTGGCTAGCTGGGGTTACGAGACCCAGTACTTC.